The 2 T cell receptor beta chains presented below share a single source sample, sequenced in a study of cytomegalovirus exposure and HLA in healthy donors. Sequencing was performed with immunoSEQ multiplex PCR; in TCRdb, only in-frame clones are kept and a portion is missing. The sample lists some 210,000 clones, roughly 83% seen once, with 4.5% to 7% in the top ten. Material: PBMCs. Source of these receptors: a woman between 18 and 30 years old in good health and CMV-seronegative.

In DNA, the CDR3 is TGTGCCAGCAGTTACTCCGGACCGCCCTATGGCTACACCTTC. Protein: CASSYSGPPYGYTF. This chain joins TRBV6-5 and TRBJ1-2; D remains ambiguous. This CDR3 has 14 amino acids. The germline CDR1 and CDR2 sequences are MNHEY and SVGAGI. The V end was cut by 0 bases, the J end by 4 bases, with 9 bases between.

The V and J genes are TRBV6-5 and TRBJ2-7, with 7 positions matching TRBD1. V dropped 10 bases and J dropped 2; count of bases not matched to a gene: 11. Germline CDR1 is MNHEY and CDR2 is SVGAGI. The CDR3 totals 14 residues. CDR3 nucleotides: TGTGCCACCAAACCCCCAGGGGGACCCTACGAGCAGTACTTC. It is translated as CATKPPGGPYEQYF.